This TCR beta chain was obtained from a study of T cells in tumors after PD-1 blockade. Sequenced by immunoSEQ multiplex PCR; TCRdb stores in-frame clones only, minus some. This sample has under 75,000 clones; around two thirds occur once, and the top ten carry 4.7%. Per the germline V gene, CDR1 is SGHTA and CDR2 is FQGNSA. Germline trimming cut 5 bases from V and 7 bases from J; bases unmatched to any gene: 9. The CDR3 runs 14 residues. The chain uses TRBV7-2 and TRBJ1-2, with 8 bases that match TRBD1. This receptor was taken from a human donor with basal cell carcinoma. The specimen comprised PBMCs, sampled after anti-PD-1 treatment. The DNA for the CDR3 is TGTGCCAGCAGCCCGGGACAGGCTAGGAGTGGCTACACCTTC. Its protein product is CASSPGQARSGYTF.